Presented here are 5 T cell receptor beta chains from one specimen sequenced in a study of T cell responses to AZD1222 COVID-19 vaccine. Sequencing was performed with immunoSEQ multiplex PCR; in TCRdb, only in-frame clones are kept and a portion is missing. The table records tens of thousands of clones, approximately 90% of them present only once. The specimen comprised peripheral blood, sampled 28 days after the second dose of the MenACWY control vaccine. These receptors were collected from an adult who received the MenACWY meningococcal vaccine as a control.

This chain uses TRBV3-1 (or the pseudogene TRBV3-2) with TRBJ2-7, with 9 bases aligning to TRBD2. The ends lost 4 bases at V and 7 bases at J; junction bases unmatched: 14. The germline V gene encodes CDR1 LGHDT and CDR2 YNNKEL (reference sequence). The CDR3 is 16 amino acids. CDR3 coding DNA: TGTGCCAGCAGCCCCTACCGAGCGGGGGGCCCCGTGGAGCAGTACTTC. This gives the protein CASSPYRAGGPVEQYF.

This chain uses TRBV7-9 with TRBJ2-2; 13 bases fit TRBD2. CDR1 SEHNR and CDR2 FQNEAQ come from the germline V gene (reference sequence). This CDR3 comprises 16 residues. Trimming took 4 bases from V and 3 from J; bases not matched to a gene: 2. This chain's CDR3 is CASSYTSGGDTGELFF. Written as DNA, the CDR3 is TGTGCCAGCAGCTATACTAGCGGGGGGGACACCGGGGAGCTGTTTTTT.

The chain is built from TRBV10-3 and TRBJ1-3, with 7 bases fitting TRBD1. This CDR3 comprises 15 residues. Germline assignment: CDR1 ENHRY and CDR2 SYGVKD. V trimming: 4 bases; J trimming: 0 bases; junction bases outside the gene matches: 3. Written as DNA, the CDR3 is TGTGCCATCAGTGTAGGGACAGCCTCTGGAAACACCATATATTTT. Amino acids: CAISVGTASGNTIYF.

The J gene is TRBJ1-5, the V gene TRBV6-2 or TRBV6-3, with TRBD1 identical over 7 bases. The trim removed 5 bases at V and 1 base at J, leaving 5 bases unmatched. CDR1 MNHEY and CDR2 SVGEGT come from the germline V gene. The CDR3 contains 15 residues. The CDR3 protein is CASSPTGLSNQPQHF. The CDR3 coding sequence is TGTGCCAGCAGTCCGACAGGGTTAAGCAATCAGCCCCAGCATTTT.

The CDR3 nucleotides are TGTGCCAGTAGTCCTGGGACTGTCTCCTACAATGAGCAGTTCTTC. It yields the protein CASSPGTVSYNEQFF. This chain joins TRBV19 and TRBJ2-1, with TRBD2 as a possible D gene (6 bases). Trimming took 5 bases from V and 0 from J, leaving 11 bases between them. Germline V gene data show CDR1 as LNHDA and CDR2 as SQIVND (reference sequence). This CDR3 contains 15 residues.